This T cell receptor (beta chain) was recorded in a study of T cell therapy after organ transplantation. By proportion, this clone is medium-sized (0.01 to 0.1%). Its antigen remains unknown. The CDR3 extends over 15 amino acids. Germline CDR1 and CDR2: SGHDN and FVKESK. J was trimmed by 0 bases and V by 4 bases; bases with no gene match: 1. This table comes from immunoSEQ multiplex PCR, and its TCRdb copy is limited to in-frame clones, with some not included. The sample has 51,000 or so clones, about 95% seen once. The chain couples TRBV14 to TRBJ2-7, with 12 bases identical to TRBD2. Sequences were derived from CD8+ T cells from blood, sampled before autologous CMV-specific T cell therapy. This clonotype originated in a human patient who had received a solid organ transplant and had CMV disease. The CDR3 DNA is TGTGCCAGCAGCCGGACTAGCGGGAACTCCTACGAGCAGTACTTC. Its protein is CASSRTSGNSYEQYF.